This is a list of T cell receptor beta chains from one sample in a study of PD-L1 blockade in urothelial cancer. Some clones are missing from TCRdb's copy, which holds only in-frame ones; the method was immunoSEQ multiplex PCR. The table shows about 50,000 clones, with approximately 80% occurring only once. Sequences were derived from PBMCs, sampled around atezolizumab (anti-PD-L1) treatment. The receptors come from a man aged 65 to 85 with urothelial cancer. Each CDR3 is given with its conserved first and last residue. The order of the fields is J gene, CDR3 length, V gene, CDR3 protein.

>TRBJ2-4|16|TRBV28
CASSSTPGSNKNIQYF
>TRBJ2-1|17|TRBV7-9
CASSLGFGATANNEQFF
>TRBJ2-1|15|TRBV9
CASSPVGAGVNEQFF
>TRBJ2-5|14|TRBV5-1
CASSGTGAPETQYF
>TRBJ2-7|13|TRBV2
CASRGRSAYEQYF
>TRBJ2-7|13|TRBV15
CATSRGNSYEQYF
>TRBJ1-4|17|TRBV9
CASSVGETSTTNEKLFF
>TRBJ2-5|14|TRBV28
CASSLDNYQETQYF
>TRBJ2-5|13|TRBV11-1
CASSRDSQETQYF
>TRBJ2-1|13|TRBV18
CASSPTTRNEQFF
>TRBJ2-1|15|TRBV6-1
CASSRSSDSYNEQFF
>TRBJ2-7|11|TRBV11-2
CASSYIYEQYF
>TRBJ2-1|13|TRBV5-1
CASSLIPGNEQFF
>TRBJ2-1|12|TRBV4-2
CASSQGRDEQFF
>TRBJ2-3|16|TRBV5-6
CASSFRTSAFTDTQYF
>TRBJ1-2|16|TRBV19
CASSVQASGSFGGYTF
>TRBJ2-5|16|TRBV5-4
CASSDIEGVAIETQYF
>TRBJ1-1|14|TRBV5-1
CASSPDRANTEAFF
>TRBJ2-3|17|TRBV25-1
CASSNTGGTGKLDTQYF
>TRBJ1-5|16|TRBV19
CASSPQPGTVSQPQHF
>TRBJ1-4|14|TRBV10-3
CAIKGGRGDEKLFF
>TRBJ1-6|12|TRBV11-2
CASSLGGGALHF
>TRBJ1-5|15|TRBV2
CASSDVRGPNQPQHF
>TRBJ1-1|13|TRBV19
CASTPTGSTEAFF
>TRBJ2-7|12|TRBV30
CAWSAPNGGQYF
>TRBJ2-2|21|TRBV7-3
CASSANDGTGRIQVNTGELFF
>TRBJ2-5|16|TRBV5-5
CASSLVGNGREETQYF
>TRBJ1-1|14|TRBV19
CASTGTNMNTEAFF
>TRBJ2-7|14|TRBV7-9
CASSARGGAYEQYF
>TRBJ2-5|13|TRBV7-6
CASSLQSQETQYF
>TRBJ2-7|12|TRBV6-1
CASIRDSGEQYF
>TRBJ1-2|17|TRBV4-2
CASSQDSGRTEYYGYTF
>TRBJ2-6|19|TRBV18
CASSPSWDTLHSGANVLTF
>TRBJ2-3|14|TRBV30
CAWSGLAGTDTQYF
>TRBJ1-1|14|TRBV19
CASSRARGNTEAFF
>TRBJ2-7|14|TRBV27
CASRSGTGTYEQYF
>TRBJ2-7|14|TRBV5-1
CASSAGVVSYEQYF
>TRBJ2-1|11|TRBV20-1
CSAKLAYEQFF
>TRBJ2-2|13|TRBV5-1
CASSSGNTGELFF
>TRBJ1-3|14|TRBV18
CASSFGGSGNTIYF
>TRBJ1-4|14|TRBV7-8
CASSAGGWGEKLFF
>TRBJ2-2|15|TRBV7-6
CASSPGLAGGGELFF
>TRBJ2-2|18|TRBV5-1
CASSLGLGEGMNTGELFF
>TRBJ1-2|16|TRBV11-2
CASSLDRRTGGPGYTF
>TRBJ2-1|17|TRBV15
CATSRGHHGQGRNEQFF
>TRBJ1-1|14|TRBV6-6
CASSYRDREDRAFF
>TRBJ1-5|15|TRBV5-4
CASSAGRGGNQPQHF
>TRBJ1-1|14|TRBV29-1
CSVDLLQGVTEAFF
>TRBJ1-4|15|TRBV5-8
CASRLGAGTDEKLFF
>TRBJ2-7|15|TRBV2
CASSDLDTNSYEQYF
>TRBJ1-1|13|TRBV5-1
CASSFNGNTEAFF
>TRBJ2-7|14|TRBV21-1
CATLDSNDAYEQYF
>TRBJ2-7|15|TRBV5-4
CASSRGLAGAGEQYF
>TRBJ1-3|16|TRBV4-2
CASSQDVPGTGNTIYF
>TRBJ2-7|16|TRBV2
CASRLARSGGSYEQYF
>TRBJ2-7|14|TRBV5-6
CASSLGTGGFEQYF
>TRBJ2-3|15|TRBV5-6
CASSLFGGPVQRQYF